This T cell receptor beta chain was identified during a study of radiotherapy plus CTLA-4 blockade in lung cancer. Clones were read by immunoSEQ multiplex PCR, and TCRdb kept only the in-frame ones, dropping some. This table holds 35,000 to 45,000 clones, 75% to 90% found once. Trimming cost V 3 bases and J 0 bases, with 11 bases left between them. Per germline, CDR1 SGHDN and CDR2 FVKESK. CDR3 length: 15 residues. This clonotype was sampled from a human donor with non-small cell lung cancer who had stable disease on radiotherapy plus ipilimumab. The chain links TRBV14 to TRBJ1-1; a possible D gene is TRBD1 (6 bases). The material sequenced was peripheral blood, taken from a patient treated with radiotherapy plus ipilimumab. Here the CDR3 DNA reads TGTGCCAGCAGCCAGAGTGAGGGGGTGAACACTGAAGCTTTCTTT. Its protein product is CASSQSEGVNTEAFF.